This T cell receptor beta chain emerged from a study of neoadjuvant anti-PD-1 for oral cavity cancer. Study findings and constraints: Expansion of preexisting intratumoral clones was suggested to aid response.

Profiling relied on immunoSEQ multiplex PCR, and the TCRdb table lists in-frame clones only, not all of them. The sample contains about 15,000 clones, 40% of which appear only once. This clone was counted a few times. The antigen is undetermined. This sample also contains other DNA sequences that code for the same CDR3. Per germline, CDR1 LGHNT and CDR2 FRNRAP. Trimming took 2 bases from V and 4 from J, leaving 3 bases between them. The CDR3 length is 12 residues. Time point of the sample: after neoadjuvant nivolumab, at surgical resection. The chain joins TRBV12-5 to TRBJ1-5; D uncertain. This receptor was identified in a person between 40 and 85 years old with oral cavity squamous cell carcinoma. The sample was tumor tissue, taken after nivolumab (anti-PD-1) treatment. CDR3 residues: CASGLPNQPQHF. The CDR3 DNA is TGTGCTAGTGGTTTGCCAAATCAGCCCCAGCATTTT.